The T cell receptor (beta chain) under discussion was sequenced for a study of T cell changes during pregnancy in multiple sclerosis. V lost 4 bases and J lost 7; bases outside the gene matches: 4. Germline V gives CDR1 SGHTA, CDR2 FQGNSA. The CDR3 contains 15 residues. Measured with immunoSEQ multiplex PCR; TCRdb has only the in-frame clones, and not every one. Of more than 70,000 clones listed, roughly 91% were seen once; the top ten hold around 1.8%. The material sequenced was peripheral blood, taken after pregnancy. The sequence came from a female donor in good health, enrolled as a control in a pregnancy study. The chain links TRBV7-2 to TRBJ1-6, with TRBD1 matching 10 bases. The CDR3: CASSSPGQGNSPLHF. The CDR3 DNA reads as TGTGCCAGCAGCTCTCCGGGACAGGGGAATTCACCCCTCCACTTT.